This T cell receptor (beta chain) stems from a study of shared clonotypes between healthy human individuals. Comment on this clone: Its antigen remains unidentified.

When replicate PCRs were run on sorted subsets, they used about 220 ng DNA, around 33,000 T cell genomes. Only in-frame clones appear in the TCRdb table, and some are missing; sequencing was by immunoSEQ multiplex PCR. The repertoire holds over 850,000 clones, about 80% seen once, with 0.52% in the top ten. Caucasian adults residing in Nashville, Tennessee made up all the donors. Findings and limits, study-wide: Although depth was large, rarefaction showed that sequencing of the sorted subsets was incomplete. With a few donors compared, roughly 4.9% of naive CD4 clonotypes were shared.

Germline values: CDR1 SGDLS, CDR2 YYNGEE. V shed 0 bases, J shed 7 bases, and the junction held 9 bases outside the gene matches. CDR3 length equals 16 residues. The clonotype was recovered from a man aged 18 to 30 in good health. Some clones in this sample may be carry-over from other donors' samples. This chain uses TRBV9 with TRBJ2-1; 8 bases align to TRBD2. The sample taken for sequencing was memory CD4+ T cells from PBMCs. As to subset: CD45RA-negative fraction. The CDR3 region is CASSVVPGGYGNEQFF. CDR3 nucleotides: TGTGCCAGCAGCGTAGTTCCGGGAGGGTATGGGAATGAGCAGTTCTTC.